The 18 T cell receptor beta chains below come from one sample, sequenced in a study of cytomegalovirus exposure and HLA in healthy donors listed by TCRdb under 2017. Library preparation was by the immunoSEQ multiplex PCR assay. For the multiplex PCR, a mixture combining 60 forward primers for TCR Vbeta segments and 13 reverse primers for TCR Jbeta segments was used. What TCRdb holds here is the immuneACCESS table cut down to in-frame rearrangements. Part of the clones is not present; checked against another copy, under half of the missing clones reflect an unresolved V gene, and the others are unexplained. The sample table holds hundreds of thousands of clones, of which 78% were seen once. The top ten clones comprise approximately 3.9% of the sample. The specimen sequenced was PBMCs. The receptors here all came from a male donor in good health and CMV-seronegative.

Points on this clone: Other DNA sequences in this specimen translate into the identical CDR3. The chain couples TRBV5-1 to TRBJ2-7; 10 positions agree with TRBD1. CDR3 length equals 14 residues. Losses at the gene ends were 3 bases for V and 4 bases for J; bases not matched to a gene: 4. From germline, CDR1 is SGHRS and CDR2 YFSETQ. CDR3 sequence: CASSSRDRGYEQYF. CDR3 coding DNA: TGCGCCAGCAGCTCCCGGGACAGGGGATACGAGCAGTACTTC.

Remarks on this clone: Its ends do not fully match the called genes, so a read error is possible. The CDR3 bases are TGTGCCAGTGGGGCTAGCGGCTCCTACGGGCAGTACTTC. It is translated as CASGASGSYGQYF. J is TRBJ2-7 and V is TRBV19, with TRBD2 identical over 7 bases. CDR3 length: 13 residues. Germline-derived CDR1 and CDR2 are LNHDA and SQIVND (reference sequence).

The chain links TRBV19 to TRBJ1-2, with TRBD1 identical over 9 bases. With 5 bases clipped from V and 8 bases from J, the junction kept 6 bases outside the gene matches. CDR3 length: 13 residues. Germline V gene sequence: CDR1 LNHDA, CDR2 SQIVND (reference sequence). The CDR3 protein is CASSQDRGDGYTF. The CDR3, as DNA: TGTGCCAGTAGTCAGGACAGGGGAGACGGCTACACCTTC.

The genes are TRBV15 and TRBJ2-7, with a weak D call TRBD2 (5 bases). CDR3 length equals 13 residues. Trimming removed 1 base from V and 3 bases from J, with 7 bases in between. Germline lookup yields CDR1 LNHNV and CDR2 YYDKDF (reference sequence). The CDR3 protein is CATSRAGNYEQYF. The CDR3 DNA follows: TGTGCCACCAGCAGAGCGGGGAACTACGAGCAGTACTTC.

This clone has just one count. The rearrangement joins TRBV23-1 to TRBJ2-5; 9 nucleotides line up with TRBD2. TRBV23-1 falls under the ORF class, with uncertain function. This CDR3 is built from 13 residues. V shed 8 bases and J 4 bases; nucleotides not matched to a gene: 5. This CDR3 is CASQREVLETQYF. CDR3 coding DNA: TGCGCCAGCCAGCGGGAGGTCCTAGAGACCCAGTACTTC.

This chain uses TRBV5-4 with TRBJ1-2, with 9 bases lining up with TRBD1. The CDR3 loop spans 13 amino acids. Germline loops: CDR1 SGHNT, CDR2 YYREEE (reference sequence). V lost 5 bases to trimming and J lost 8 bases; unmatched junction nucleotides: 7. This CDR3 reads CASSYDRGSGYTF. In DNA, the CDR3 is TGTGCCAGCAGTTATGACAGGGGGTCCGGCTACACCTTC.

The CDR3 DNA sequence: TGTGCCAGTAGTAGGGGGACACTCAGCTACGAGCAGTACTTC. This codes for CASSRGTLSYEQYF. The genes are TRBV19 and TRBJ2-7, with D maybe TRBD1 (6 bases). Trimming took 4 bases from V and 3 from J, leaving 13 bases between them. This CDR3 has 14 amino acids. Germline V CDR1 and CDR2: LNHDA, SQIVND (reference sequence). The full variable domain, in which reference TRBV19 and TRBJ2-7 provide the parts outside the CDR3, is DGGITQSPKYLFRKEGQNVTLSCEQNLNHDAMYWYRQDPGQGLRLIYYSQIVNDFQKGDIAEGYSVSREKKESFPLTVTSAQKNPTAFYLCASSRGTLSYEQYFGPGTRLTVT.

The chain joins TRBV6-6 to TRBJ1-1; D might be TRBD1 (6 bases). This CDR3 has 13 residues. The germline V gene encodes CDR1 MNHNY and CDR2 SVGAGI (reference sequence). V was clipped by 8 bases and J by 1 base, with 11 bases between them. The CDR3 sequence: CASGKTGNTEAFF. The CDR3 region has the DNA TGTGCCAGCGGTAAGACAGGGAACACTGAAGCTTTCTTT.

V is TRBV2 and J is TRBJ2-7, with 9 nucleotides matching TRBD1. CDR3 length: 12 residues. The germline V gene encodes CDR1 SNHLY and CDR2 FYNNEI. Losses at the gene ends were 9 bases for V and 6 bases for J; bases not matched to a gene: 6. Here the CDR3 reads CASGDRVSEQYF. In DNA form, the CDR3 reads TGTGCCAGTGGGGACAGGGTGAGCGAGCAGTACTTC.

The chain combines TRBV6-6 with TRBJ2-5; 9 bases fit TRBD1. The DNA matches TRBJ2-7 better at its end, which makes the J call doubtful. Germline V gives CDR1 MNHNY, CDR2 SVGAGI (reference sequence). CDR3 length equals 15 residues. The DNA for the CDR3 is TGTGCCAGCAGTTACTGGGGGACAGGGACCTACGAGCAGTACTTC. Protein sequence: CASSYWGTGTYEQYF.

The V gene is TRBV18, the J gene TRBJ1-1; TRBD1 agrees at 8 bases. Trimming at V came to 6 bases and at J to 1 base, leaving 4 bases not matched to a gene. Germline CDR1 is KGHSH and CDR2 is LQKENI. The CDR3 is 14 residues long. The CDR3 sequence: CASSRDRKNTEAFF. The CDR3 DNA follows: TGTGCCAGCTCGCGGGACAGGAAGAACACTGAAGCTTTCTTT.

This clone showed up many times. The CDR3 DNA sequence: TGTGCCAGCAGTTATAAGGGACTTCGCTATGGCTACACCTTC. Amino acids: CASSYKGLRYGYTF. The genes are TRBV6-5 and TRBJ1-2; the D gene is possibly TRBD1 (5 bases). This CDR3 spans 14 amino acids. CDR1 is MNHEY, CDR2 SVGAGI, per germline. V was trimmed by 3 bases and J by 4 bases, leaving 12 bases between them.

The rearrangement links TRBV7-2 to TRBJ2-5, with TRBD1 as a possible D gene (5 bases). CDR1 is SGHTA and CDR2 is FQGNSA in the germline V gene. V lost 4 bases and J 1 base, leaving 22 bases between the germline ends. The CDR3 covers 18 residues. CDR3 region: CASSSQPLGRPGQETQYF. The CDR3 DNA is TGTGCCAGCAGCTCCCAACCCCTGGGGCGGCCCGGCCAAGAGACCCAGTACTTC.

There are a few counts of this clone. The chain uses TRBV6-4 and TRBJ2-3; a possible D gene is TRBD1 (5 bases). Deletions cut 3 bases from V and 3 bases from J, with 7 bases between. The CDR3 runs to 13 residues. Germline V CDR1 and CDR2: MRHNA, SNTAGT. The CDR3 coding sequence is TGTGCCAGCAGTGAAGGGGAAACAGATACGCAGTATTTT. Amino acids: CASSEGETDTQYF.

The rearrangement joins TRBV28 to TRBJ2-5; 9 bases line up with TRBD1. Germline CDR1 is MDHEN and CDR2 is SYDVKM. The CDR3 covers 14 residues. V was pared by 6 bases and J by 7 bases, with 9 bases of the junction left unmatched. CDR3: CASSLQGATRTQYF. Here the CDR3 DNA reads TGTGCCAGCAGCCTACAGGGGGCGACTCGGACCCAGTACTTC.

The table lists this clone with a few counts. The rearrangement links TRBV28 to TRBJ1-4; D is uncertain. This CDR3 is 16 amino acids long. Germline V gene data show CDR1 as MDHEN and CDR2 as SYDVKM. V lost 5 bases and J lost 8, with 21 bases in between. The CDR3 loop is CASSEMGLGGKEKLFF. The CDR3 coding sequence is TGTGCCAGCAGTGAGATGGGCCTGGGAGGAAAGGAAAAACTGTTTTTT.

The chain uses TRBV7-8 and TRBJ2-2, with TRBD2 identical over 7 bases. Looked up from germline, CDR1 is SGHVS and CDR2 is FQNEAQ. V dropped 5 bases and J dropped 4; count of bases not matched to a gene: 10. The CDR3 sequence is 16 residues long. CDR3 in DNA: TGTGCCAGCAGCCCCCGACAAGGGGAGGGCACCGGGGAGCTGTTTTTT. Amino acid sequence: CASSPRQGEGTGELFF. The full variable domain, its missing parts supplied by reference TRBV7-8 and TRBJ2-2, is GAGVSQSPRYKVAKRGQDVALRCDPISGHVSLFWYQQALGQGPEFLTYFQNEAQLDKSGLPSDRFFAERPEGSVSTLKIQRTQQEDSAVYLCASSPRQGEGTGELFFGEGSRLTVL.

The chain joins TRBV5-6 to TRBJ2-5; 10 bases are shared with TRBD2. With V trimmed by 1 base and J by 0 bases, 6 bases remained unmatched. Germline V gene lookup returns CDR1 SGHDT and CDR2 YYEEEE. There are 17 residues in the CDR3. CDR3 sequence: CASSLKLAGTYQETQYF. The CDR3 DNA follows: TGTGCCAGCAGCTTGAAACTAGCGGGGACGTACCAAGAGACCCAGTACTTC.